The next 5 T cell receptor beta chains were all read from a single sample in a study of T cell responses to AZD1222 COVID-19 vaccine. The method was immunoSEQ multiplex PCR; TCRdb's version includes in-frame clones alone and lacks a portion of them. Of under 200,000 clones in the sample, 75% to 95% were seen once. The starting material was peripheral blood, obtained on day 0 of AZD1222 vaccination. The origin of the receptors is an adult in good health.

The V gene is TRBV7-9, the J gene TRBJ2-2, with D maybe TRBD1 (6 bases). Trimming stripped 7 bases from V and 4 bases from J, with 16 bases between. Germline CDR1 is SEHNR and CDR2 is FQNEAQ (reference sequence). The length of the CDR3 is 15 residues. The CDR3 bases are TGTGCCAGCACCTGGGGGCCGGGGAGCACCGGGGAGCTGTTTTTT. This translates into CASTWGPGSTGELFF.

This clone appeared once. This chain connects TRBV10-2 to TRBJ1-6; weak D call: TRBD1 (6 bases). Looked up from germline, CDR1 is WSHSY and CDR2 is SAAADI. There are 13 residues in the CDR3. Trimming took 5 bases from V and 8 from J, leaving 10 bases between them. CDR3 in amino acids: CASSSGADSPLHF. The CDR3 nucleotides read TGCGCCAGCAGTTCAGGGGCGGATTCACCCCTCCACTTT.

This sequence joins TRBV7-9 and TRBJ1-3; 7 positions match TRBD1. The CDR3 is 17 amino acids. Losses at the gene ends were 5 bases for V and 0 bases for J; bases not matched to a gene: 10. Germline CDR1 is SEHNR and CDR2 is FQNEAQ (reference sequence). This CDR3 reads CASSPSLRDSSGNTIYF. CDR3 bases: TGTGCCAGCAGCCCGTCACTCCGGGACAGCTCTGGAAACACCATATATTTT.

This chain links TRBV11-3 with TRBJ1-4; 8 bases are a match to TRBD1. Germline V gene sequence: CDR1 SGHNT, CDR2 YENEEA. V trimming: 5 bases; J trimming: 5 bases; junction bases outside the gene matches: 19. The CDR3 is made up of 19 amino acids. The CDR3 reads CASSLTGQGFSAANEKLFF. DNA for the CDR3: TGTGCCAGCAGCCTGACTGGACAGGGTTTTTCAGCCGCGAATGAAAAACTGTTTTTT.

The chain links TRBV18 to TRBJ1-1; TRBD1 agrees at 9 bases. V lost 5 bases and J lost 1; bases outside the gene matches: 2. CDR1 is KGHSH, CDR2 LQKENI, per germline. The CDR3 extends over 14 amino acids. This CDR3 is CASSADRGNTEAFF. The DNA of the CDR3 is TGTGCCAGCTCAGCGGACAGGGGGAACACTGAAGCTTTCTTT.